This entry features one T cell receptor beta chain sequence. Its specificity is unknown. This specimen comes from a study of T-cell reconstitution after alpha-beta-depleted transplantation in children. CDR1 is MDHEN and CDR2 is SYDVKM in the germline V gene. The CDR3 spans 14 residues. Between the trimmed V and J ends, which lost 5 bases and 4 bases, there was a span of 12 bases. The TCRbeta library incorporated unique molecular identifiers. MiXCR was run by TCRdb on the PCR reads, yielding one entry per CDR3 protein. The sample records 90,000 to 120,000 distinct CDR3 sequences, roughly 6.1% being singletons. Broader study findings: About two months after transplant, alpha-beta T cells reportedly came from several hundred expanded graft clones. Diversity of TCRbeta at day 60 was high in some patients, arising from surviving recipient T cells and thymic progenitors. Once a year had passed after transplant, T-cell counts and diversity came mostly from newly produced T cells.

The receptor's source is a male patient aged 2 to 10 who had a stem cell transplant for acute lymphoblastic leukemia, so the T cells may come from the graft donor. The J gene is TRBJ1-5, the V gene TRBV28, with D tentatively TRBD1 (5 bases). The sequenced sample was PBMCs, mostly from graft donor cells, obtained 360 days after TCRalphabeta/CD19-depleted stem cell transplant. Here the CDR3 reads CASSKPGKNQPQHF. The DNA for the CDR3 is TGTGCCAGCAGTAAACCAGGGAAAAATCAGCCCCAGCATTTT.